These T cell receptor beta chains were read from a single sample in a study of T cells in localized non-small cell lung cancer. Assay: immunoSEQ multiplex PCR; the TCRdb copy retains only in-frame clones and omits some. The sample lists about 21,000 clones, 85% to 90% occurring once. Sequenced material: PBMCs, taken before any cancer treatment. The origin of the receptors is a woman aged 35-70 years with stage II squamous cell lung carcinoma. Both conserved end residues are part of each CDR3.

CDR3aa: CASSQVGVSGANVLTF
j_gene: TRBJ2-6
v_gene: TRBV4-3

CDR3aa: CASSPNPGPDTQYF
j_gene: TRBJ2-3
v_gene: TRBV7-2

CDR3aa: CASSRNDRALPRPYEQYF
j_gene: TRBJ2-7
v_gene: TRBV7-2

CDR3aa: CASSLPGQSEKLFF
j_gene: TRBJ1-4
v_gene: TRBV7-9

CDR3aa: CSVERVNEQFF
j_gene: TRBJ2-1
v_gene: TRBV29-1

CDR3aa: CASSLSGTDNTGELFF
j_gene: TRBJ2-2
v_gene: TRBV7-2

CDR3aa: CAISDRPYNEQFF
j_gene: TRBJ2-1
v_gene: TRBV10-3

CDR3aa: CASSRSGGHQETQYF
j_gene: TRBJ2-5
v_gene: TRBV2

CDR3aa: CASSLGQSGGGHEQFF
j_gene: TRBJ2-1
v_gene: TRBV7-6

CDR3aa: CASSLVGAGVPYEQYF
j_gene: TRBJ2-7
v_gene: TRBV11-2

CDR3aa: CSASYNYGYTF
j_gene: TRBJ1-2
v_gene: TRBV20-1

CDR3aa: CASSQEDFGYEQYF
j_gene: TRBJ2-7
v_gene: TRBV4-2

CDR3aa: CASSRPWAPELFF
j_gene: TRBJ1-4
v_gene: TRBV7-2

CDR3aa: CASSPTSATNEKLFF
j_gene: TRBJ1-4
v_gene: TRBV5-1

CDR3aa: CSARSSYGYTF
j_gene: TRBJ1-2
v_gene: TRBV20-1

CDR3aa: CASSEGVRNGGYIF
j_gene: TRBJ1-2
v_gene: TRBV6-1

CDR3aa: CASSIVLEGYNEQFF
j_gene: TRBJ2-1
v_gene: TRBV19

CDR3aa: CASSLAIDRFSGANVLTF
j_gene: TRBJ2-6
v_gene: TRBV5-4

CDR3aa: CASSVGGFSTDTQYF
j_gene: TRBJ2-3
v_gene: TRBV9

CDR3aa: CASSLMEDTQYF
j_gene: TRBJ2-3
v_gene: TRBV2

CDR3aa: CASSFTGTSGSYNEQFF
j_gene: TRBJ2-1
v_gene: TRBV7-2

CDR3aa: CASSLLDGGYGYTF
j_gene: TRBJ1-2
v_gene: TRBV5-1

CDR3aa: CASAQRPAAYNEQFF
j_gene: TRBJ2-1
v_gene: TRBV19

CDR3aa: CASSYTKNTEAFF
j_gene: TRBJ1-1
v_gene: TRBV6-6

CDR3aa: CASSVESAGAHEAFF
j_gene: TRBJ1-1
v_gene: TRBV6-1

CDR3aa: CSVEGRAVNTEAFF
j_gene: TRBJ1-1
v_gene: TRBV29-1

CDR3aa: CASSLGLAVDGYEQYF
j_gene: TRBJ2-7
v_gene: TRBV7-2

CDR3aa: CAISGTGRDLLEQFF
j_gene: TRBJ2-1
v_gene: TRBV10-3

CDR3aa: CASRDTSRNTEAFF
j_gene: TRBJ1-1
v_gene: TRBV6-4

CDR3aa: CAISADRDADTQYF
j_gene: TRBJ2-3
v_gene: TRBV10-3

CDR3aa: CASSPRGIGLRPYNEQFF
j_gene: TRBJ2-1
v_gene: TRBV4-1